Listed below are T cell receptor beta chains from one sample, sequenced in a study of blood T cell repertoires in COVID-19. Libraries were prepared by immunoSEQ multiplex PCR; TCRdb keeps only in-frame clonotypes and omits some of them. The sample has about 160,000 clones, 85% to 90% seen once. The specimen was PBMCs or T cells enriched from blood (not recorded which). The origin of the receptors is a woman aged 45-59 years who had recovered from COVID-19. Both conserved end residues are part of each CDR3. Each record gives: J gene, V gene, clone size, D gene, CDR3 protein, CDR3 DNA. D genes are given only for firm matches. Only part of the rows carry a size: once, few, many, or a class if the clone is expanded.

J gene: TRBJ1-3
V gene: TRBV18
clone size: -
D gene: -
CDR3 protein: CASSPQIGNTIYF
CDR3 DNA: TGTGCCAGCTCCCCCCAAATTGGAAACACCATATATTTT

J gene: TRBJ1-2
V gene: TRBV4-3
clone size: -
D gene: -
CDR3 protein: CASSQDRGARGGYTF
CDR3 DNA: TGCGCCAGCAGCCAAGATCGTGGGGCGCGGGGTGGCTACACCTTC

J gene: TRBJ1-5
V gene: TRBV19
clone size: -
D gene: -
CDR3 protein: CASRPGENSNQPQHF
CDR3 DNA: TGTGCCAGTAGGCCTGGTGAGAATAGCAATCAGCCCCAGCATTTT

J gene: TRBJ1-3
V gene: TRBV6-5
clone size: -
D gene: -
CDR3 protein: CASSLGEAGNTIYF
CDR3 DNA: TGTGCCAGCAGTCTAGGGGAAGCTGGAAACACCATATATTTT

J gene: TRBJ2-3
V gene: TRBV7-2
clone size: -
D gene: -
CDR3 protein: CASSLYTDTQYF
CDR3 DNA: TGTGCCAGCAGCCTATACACAGATACGCAGTATTTT

J gene: TRBJ2-5
V gene: TRBV18
clone size: -
D gene: -
CDR3 protein: CASSPPFSGAWEETQYF
CDR3 DNA: TGTGCCAGCTCACCACCGTTCAGTGGGGCGTGGGAAGAGACCCAGTACTTC

J gene: TRBJ2-5
V gene: TRBV5-8
clone size: -
D gene: -
CDR3 protein: CASGSRVWETQYF
CDR3 DNA: TGTGCCAGCGGAAGCAGGGTTTGGGAGACCCAGTACTTC

J gene: TRBJ2-3
V gene: TRBV9
clone size: -
D gene: TRBD2
CDR3 protein: CASSVGGSGGAVDTQYF
CDR3 DNA: TGTGCCAGCAGCGTAGGAGGGAGCGGGGGGGCCGTGGATACGCAGTATTTT

J gene: TRBJ2-7
V gene: TRBV24-1
clone size: -
D gene: TRBD2
CDR3 protein: CATSRGGPGYEQYF
CDR3 DNA: TGTGCCACCAGCCGCGGGGGGCCAGGCTACGAGCAGTACTTC

J gene: TRBJ2-5
V gene: TRBV7-2
clone size: -
D gene: TRBD1
CDR3 protein: CASSPGTGGESETQYF
CDR3 DNA: TGTGCCAGCAGCCCAGGGACAGGGGGCGAGTCAGAGACCCAGTACTTC

J gene: TRBJ2-3
V gene: TRBV10-3
clone size: -
D gene: TRBD2
CDR3 protein: CAISEGTSLTDTQYF
CDR3 DNA: TGTGCCATCAGTGAAGGGACTAGCCTCACAGATACGCAGTATTTT

J gene: TRBJ1-3
V gene: TRBV5-1
clone size: once
D gene: -
CDR3 protein: CASSVLGGTAPGNTIYF
CDR3 DNA: TGCGCCAGCAGCGTCCTCGGGGGGACGGCGCCTGGAAACACCATATATTTT

J gene: TRBJ2-3
V gene: TRBV2
clone size: -
D gene: TRBD2
CDR3 protein: CASSPRTSGGDTQYF
CDR3 DNA: TGTGCCAGCAGTCCCCGGACTAGCGGGGGAGATACGCAGTATTTT

J gene: TRBJ1-5
V gene: TRBV6-4
clone size: -
D gene: TRBD1
CDR3 protein: CASSAGTGSQPQHF
CDR3 DNA: TGTGCCAGCAGTGCCGGGACAGGGTCACAGCCCCAGCATTTT

J gene: TRBJ1-3
V gene: TRBV19
clone size: -
D gene: -
CDR3 protein: CASSKQGAGNTIYF
CDR3 DNA: TGTGCCAGTAGTAAACAGGGAGCTGGAAACACCATATATTTT

J gene: TRBJ1-2
V gene: TRBV7-2
clone size: -
D gene: -
CDR3 protein: CASSLVLQGHGYTF
CDR3 DNA: TGTGCCAGCAGCTTAGTACTGCAGGGCCATGGCTACACCTTC

J gene: TRBJ2-1
V gene: TRBV3-1/TRBV3-2
clone size: few
D gene: -
CDR3 protein: CASSRAPTNEQFF
CDR3 DNA: TGTGCCAGCAGCCGCGCCCCCACGAATGAGCAGTTCTTC

J gene: TRBJ1-2
V gene: TRBV6-2/TRBV6-3
clone size: -
D gene: -
CDR3 protein: CASSYEGSRRGYTF
CDR3 DNA: TGTGCCAGCAGTTACGAAGGGAGTCGGCGGGGCTACACCTTC

J gene: TRBJ2-2
V gene: TRBV7-9
clone size: -
D gene: -
CDR3 protein: CASSLVRKTTGELFF
CDR3 DNA: TGTGCCAGCAGCTTGGTCAGGAAGACCACCGGGGAGCTGTTTTTT

J gene: TRBJ2-6
V gene: TRBV9
clone size: -
D gene: -
CDR3 protein: CASSPFRGANVLTF
CDR3 DNA: TGTGCCAGCAGCCCCTTTAGAGGGGCCAACGTCCTGACTTTC

J gene: TRBJ2-7
V gene: TRBV19
clone size: -
D gene: TRBD1
CDR3 protein: CASSTPPGQTSYEQYF
CDR3 DNA: TGTGCCAGTAGTACCCCTCCGGGACAGACCTCCTACGAGCAGTACTTC

J gene: TRBJ1-4
V gene: TRBV5-1
clone size: -
D gene: TRBD1
CDR3 protein: CASSFVGTGKGPEEKLFF
CDR3 DNA: TGCGCCAGCAGCTTTGTCGGGACAGGGAAGGGTCCAGAGGAAAAACTGTTTTTT

J gene: TRBJ2-3
V gene: TRBV19
clone size: -
D gene: TRBD1
CDR3 protein: CASSTGTALNTDTQYF
CDR3 DNA: TGTGCCAGTAGTACTGGGACAGCGCTTAACACAGATACGCAGTATTTT

J gene: TRBJ1-5
V gene: TRBV19
clone size: -
D gene: TRBD1
CDR3 protein: CASSLGTGKGQPQHF
CDR3 DNA: TGTGCCAGTAGTCTCGGGACAGGGAAGGGGCAGCCCCAGCATTTT

J gene: TRBJ2-1
V gene: TRBV5-4
clone size: -
D gene: TRBD2
CDR3 protein: CASSHRLAGGPGDTLEQFF
CDR3 DNA: TGTGCCAGCAGCCACCGACTAGCGGGGGGGCCAGGCGACACCCTAGAGCAGTTCTTC

J gene: TRBJ2-5
V gene: TRBV5-1
clone size: -
D gene: TRBD2
CDR3 protein: CASSLYGGDGGETQYF
CDR3 DNA: TGCGCCAGCAGCTTGTACGGGGGGGACGGCGGAGAGACCCAGTACTTC

J gene: TRBJ2-3
V gene: TRBV10-3
clone size: -
D gene: TRBD2
CDR3 protein: CAIRPTSGDTQYF
CDR3 DNA: TGTGCCATCAGACCAACTAGCGGAGATACGCAGTATTTT

J gene: TRBJ2-6
V gene: TRBV29-1
clone size: -
D gene: -
CDR3 protein: CSVNRETSGANVLTF
CDR3 DNA: TGCAGCGTTAACCGGGAAACATCTGGGGCCAACGTCCTGACTTTC

J gene: TRBJ1-1
V gene: TRBV6-5
clone size: -
D gene: TRBD1
CDR3 protein: CASSYSGTVEAFF
CDR3 DNA: TGTGCCAGCAGTTACTCGGGGACAGTTGAAGCTTTCTTT

J gene: TRBJ2-7
V gene: TRBV6-1
clone size: -
D gene: -
CDR3 protein: CASSSPTLLSYEQYF
CDR3 DNA: TGTGCCAGCAGTTCCCCGACACTTCTCTCCTACGAGCAGTACTTC

J gene: TRBJ2-3
V gene: TRBV7-6
clone size: -
D gene: TRBD1
CDR3 protein: CASSLAQGGLTDTQYF
CDR3 DNA: TGTGCCAGCAGCTTAGCGCAAGGGGGCCTCACAGATACGCAGTATTTT

J gene: TRBJ2-3
V gene: TRBV27
clone size: -
D gene: TRBD2
CDR3 protein: CASSLLSGGGPDTQYF
CDR3 DNA: TGTGCCAGCAGTTTACTTAGCGGGGGAGGCCCAGATACGCAGTATTTT

J gene: TRBJ2-7
V gene: TRBV30
clone size: -
D gene: -
CDR3 protein: CAWKVGGEQYF
CDR3 DNA: TGTGCCTGGAAGGTAGGGGGCGAGCAGTACTTC

J gene: TRBJ2-7
V gene: TRBV9
clone size: -
D gene: -
CDR3 protein: CASSVVPKREQYF
CDR3 DNA: TGTGCCAGCAGCGTAGTTCCAAAGCGCGAGCAGTACTTC

J gene: TRBJ2-7
V gene: TRBV7-6
clone size: -
D gene: TRBD1
CDR3 protein: CASSLAPQPVDRVHTYEQYF
CDR3 DNA: TGTGCCAGCAGCTTAGCACCCCAACCTGTTGACAGGGTCCATACCTACGAGCAGTACTTC

J gene: TRBJ1-2
V gene: TRBV4-3
clone size: -
D gene: TRBD1
CDR3 protein: CASSQDRGPGGYTF
CDR3 DNA: TGCGCCAGCAGCCAAGACAGGGGGCCGGGCGGCTACACCTTC

J gene: TRBJ2-4
V gene: TRBV2
clone size: -
D gene: -
CDR3 protein: CASSDWTQGKNIQYF
CDR3 DNA: TGTGCCAGCAGTGACTGGACACAAGGCAAAAACATTCAGTACTTC

J gene: TRBJ2-3
V gene: TRBV24-1
clone size: once
D gene: TRBD2
CDR3 protein: CATSGVAGGPDTQYF
CDR3 DNA: TGTGCCACCAGTGGAGTAGCGGGGGGGCCAGATACGCAGTATTTT

J gene: TRBJ1-2
V gene: TRBV2
clone size: -
D gene: -
CDR3 protein: CASIGWTGGSGGYTF
CDR3 DNA: TGTGCCAGCATCGGATGGACGGGGGGATCAGGTGGCTACACCTTC

J gene: TRBJ1-1
V gene: TRBV7-3
clone size: few
D gene: -
CDR3 protein: CASSSDTNTEAFF
CDR3 DNA: TGTGCCAGCAGCTCGGACACGAACACTGAAGCTTTCTTT

J gene: TRBJ1-1
V gene: TRBV6-1
clone size: -
D gene: -
CDR3 protein: CASSDPNTEAFF
CDR3 DNA: TGTGCCAGCAGTGACCCTAACACTGAAGCTTTCTTT

J gene: TRBJ2-1
V gene: TRBV18
clone size: -
D gene: TRBD1
CDR3 protein: CASSPRSGGRTGYNEQFF
CDR3 DNA: TGTGCCAGCTCACCACGATCAGGGGGTAGGACAGGCTACAATGAGCAGTTCTTC

J gene: TRBJ2-1
V gene: TRBV7-9
clone size: -
D gene: -
CDR3 protein: CASSPDSISSSEQFF
CDR3 DNA: TGTGCCAGCAGCCCGGACAGCATATCCTCTAGTGAGCAGTTCTTC

J gene: TRBJ1-4
V gene: TRBV6-6
clone size: -
D gene: -
CDR3 protein: CASSSQGLREKLFF
CDR3 DNA: TGTGCCAGCAGTTCACAGGGTCTGCGTGAAAAACTGTTTTTT

J gene: TRBJ1-5
V gene: TRBV12-5
clone size: -
D gene: -
CDR3 protein: CASGLDSPQHF
CDR3 DNA: TGTGCTAGTGGACTGGACAGCCCCCAGCATTTT

J gene: TRBJ1-1
V gene: TRBV9
clone size: -
D gene: TRBD1
CDR3 protein: CASSVPTGVNTEAFF
CDR3 DNA: TGTGCCAGCAGCGTCCCGACAGGGGTTAACACTGAAGCTTTCTTT

J gene: TRBJ2-5
V gene: TRBV7-9
clone size: -
D gene: TRBD2
CDR3 protein: CASSLAGEYQETQYF
CDR3 DNA: TGTGCCAGCAGCTTGGCGGGGGAGTACCAAGAGACCCAGTACTTC

J gene: TRBJ1-5
V gene: TRBV6-2/TRBV6-3
clone size: -
D gene: TRBD1
CDR3 protein: CASSRQGTENQPQHF
CDR3 DNA: TGTGCCAGCAGTCGACAGGGGACGGAGAATCAGCCCCAGCATTTT

J gene: TRBJ1-3
V gene: TRBV5-1
clone size: once
D gene: -
CDR3 protein: CASSLDSAGNTIYF
CDR3 DNA: TGCGCCAGCAGCTTGGACTCTGCTGGAAACACCATATATTTT

J gene: TRBJ1-4
V gene: TRBV19
clone size: -
D gene: -
CDR3 protein: CASSTFRGGEKLFF
CDR3 DNA: TGTGCCAGTAGTACGTTCAGGGGCGGCGAAAAACTGTTTTTT

J gene: TRBJ2-5
V gene: TRBV6-5
clone size: -
D gene: -
CDR3 protein: CASRLDTVETQYF
CDR3 DNA: TGTGCCAGCAGACTGGACACCGTCGAGACCCAGTACTTC

J gene: TRBJ1-2
V gene: TRBV27
clone size: -
D gene: TRBD1
CDR3 protein: CASSPRSDRPTYGYTF
CDR3 DNA: TGTGCCAGCAGTCCTAGATCGGACAGGCCAACGTATGGCTACACCTTC

J gene: TRBJ2-3
V gene: TRBV7-3
clone size: once
D gene: -
CDR3 protein: CASSRGDTQYF
CDR3 DNA: TGTGCCAGCAGCCGGGGGGATACGCAGTATTTT

J gene: TRBJ1-1
V gene: TRBV2
clone size: -
D gene: TRBD1
CDR3 protein: CASSIRDRDEAFF
CDR3 DNA: TGTGCCAGCAGCATCCGGGACAGGGACGAAGCTTTCTTT